This is a list of T cell receptor beta chains from one sample in a study of identical twins. A single record per CDR3 protein comes from TCRdb applying MiXCR to the 5' RACE reads. Among 500,000 to 550,000 distinct CDR3 sequences listed, 20% to 25% were seen once. The same data also went into a second study, on T cells expressing NK-cell markers.

The sequenced material came from CD4+ T cells sorted from blood. These receptors were collected from a woman younger than 35 in good health. The CDR3 runs from the conserved cysteine through the conserved F or W. The D gene is left open where the match is weak. Clone sizes are given selectively: once, few, many, or a class where the clone is expanded.

>few|-|TRBJ2-1|TRBV20-1
TGCAGTGCTAGAGCAAACTCTGAGCAGTTCTTC
CSARANSEQFF
>-|-|TRBJ2-7|TRBV20-1
TGCAGTGCTAGAAGGCTAGACTACGAGCAGTACTTC
CSARRLDYEQYF
>few|-|TRBJ2-5|TRBV10-3
TGTGCCATCAACAACGGGGGGCAGAATCAAGAGACCCAGTACTTC
CAINNGGQNQETQYF
>-|-|TRBJ2-6|TRBV5-1
TGCGCCAGCAGCTTGGCCCGGACATCTGCCTCTGGGGCCAACGTCCTGACTTTC
CASSLARTSASGANVLTF
>-|-|TRBJ1-1|TRBV7-9
TGTGCCAGCAGCTTAGGGGGGAAGGGGAGGAACACTGAAGCTTTCTTT
CASSLGGKGRNTEAFF
>-|-|TRBJ1-1|TRBV20-1
TGCAGTGCTAGTGCCTTCCTTATGAAAGCTTTCTTT
CSASAFLMKAFF
>-|TRBD1|TRBJ2-3|TRBV6-1
TGTGCCAGCAAGGACAGGCCCGCCCGGCGTAGGGATACGCAGTATTTT
CASKDRPARRRDTQYF
>many|-|TRBJ2-5|TRBV20-1
TGCAGTGCTACCCGTATGGGTTATCAAGAGACCCAGTACTTC
CSATRMGYQETQYF
>-|TRBD1|TRBJ2-5|TRBV20-1
TGCAGTGCTGCAGACAGGGGGGAGACCCAGTACTTC
CSAADRGETQYF
>-|-|TRBJ1-1|TRBV12-3/TRBV12-4
TGTGCCAGCAGTTTTCTCCTAACTTCCCGAGCTTTCTTT
CASSFLLTSRAFF
>many|TRBD2|TRBJ2-7|TRBV11-2
TGTGCCAGCCGTGTCCCGGGACTAGCGGACACCTCCTACGAGCAGTACTTC
CASRVPGLADTSYEQYF
>few|-|TRBJ2-2|TRBV10-3
TGTGCCATCAGTGACCCAGGGGTCGGCACCGGGGAGCTGTTTTTT
CAISDPGVGTGELFF
>-|-|TRBJ2-3|TRBV20-1
TGCAGTTTAGGGGGGGCAGGAGATACGCAGTATTTT
CSLGGAGDTQYF
>many|-|TRBJ1-1|TRBV10-3
TGTGCCATCAAAGGGACCACTGAAGCTTTCTTT
CAIKGTTEAFF
>few|-|TRBJ2-2|TRBV10-3
TGTGCCATCAGCCAAGTTCCCACCGGGGAGCTGTTTTTT
CAISQVPTGELFF
>-|-|TRBJ1-1|TRBV25-1
TGTGCCAGCAGTGGCCCGTTTCAGGCCGGTGGGCACACTGAAGCTTTCTTT
CASSGPFQAGGHTEAFF
>-|TRBD2|TRBJ2-1|TRBV7-6
TGTGCCAGCAGCTTAGCGATAGCGGGGGGGTCTGGTGAGCAGTTCTTC
CASSLAIAGGSGEQFF
>-|-|TRBJ2-1|TRBV20-1
TGCAGTGCTAGAGAAGATCCAAGTAACAATGAGCAGTTCTTC
CSAREDPSNNEQFF
>few|-|TRBJ1-5|TRBV20-1
TGCAGTGCTAGCACTCGACGGCAGAATCAGCCCCAGCATTTT
CSASTRRQNQPQHF
>-|-|TRBJ2-3|TRBV7-2
TGTGCCAGCAGCTTATTCCGCGGGGGCACGCAGTATTTT
CASSLFRGGTQYF
>-|-|TRBJ1-1|TRBV20-1
TGCAGTGCTGGGGGCTATGACAGGAACACTGAAGCTTTCTTT
CSAGGYDRNTEAFF